These T cell receptor beta chains were read from a single sample in a study of regulatory T cells in long-lasting Graves disease. TCRdb independently ran MiXCR on the multiplex PCR reads; one entry per CDR3 protein. The sample consists of approximately 470,000 distinct CDR3 sequences, less than 25% of them appearing once. Sequencing used peripheral blood mononuclear cells (PBMCs), obtained when the disease was refractory, from a patient treated with antithyroid drugs. These receptors were obtained from a female donor with Graves disease. CDR3s include the opening cysteine and the closing phenylalanine or tryptophan. Each record gives: clone size, V gene, J gene, D gene, CDR3 protein, CDR3 DNA. The D gene is left open where the match is weak. A row's size may be missing; if present it is once, few, many or a size class.

many	TRBV7-9	TRBJ2-7	TRBD1	CASSLGTGNHEQYF	TGTGCCAGCAGCTTGGGGACAGGGAACCACGAGCAGTACTTC
many	TRBV7-2	TRBJ2-7	TRBD2	CASSLSGRASYEQYF	TGTGCCAGCAGCTTAAGCGGGAGGGCCTCCTACGAGCAGTACTTC
few	TRBV9	TRBJ2-7	-	CASSVAKWDEQYF	TGTGCCAGCAGCGTAGCGAAATGGGACGAGCAGTACTTC
many	TRBV7-8	TRBJ2-7	-	CASTAGRSGYEQYF	TGTGCCAGCACCGCGGGAAGGTCAGGGTACGAGCAGTACTTC
few	TRBV9	TRBJ2-5	TRBD1	CASSVDGTAFQETQYF	TGTGCCAGCAGCGTAGATGGGACAGCCTTTCAAGAGACCCAGTACTTC
many	TRBV28	TRBJ1-1	TRBD1	CASSLPGQVAEAFF	TGTGCCAGCAGTCTCCCGGGACAGGTTGCAGAAGCTTTCTTT
few	TRBV27	TRBJ1-2	TRBD1	CASSLSRTGGYGYTF	TGTGCCAGCAGTTTATCGAGGACAGGGGGCTATGGCTACACCTTC
-	TRBV5-6	TRBJ2-2	-	CASTLGVRNTGELFF	TGTGCCAGCACCTTGGGTGTAAGGAACACCGGGGAGCTGTTTTTT
few	TRBV30	TRBJ2-7	-	CAWAAAYEQYF	TGTGCCTGGGCAGCCGCGTACGAGCAGTACTTC
many	TRBV11-1	TRBJ2-7	-	CASPGHLYEQYF	TGTGCCAGCCCGGGACACCTCTACGAGCAGTACTTC
-	TRBV27	TRBJ1-3	-	CASSPLRGDSGNTIYF	TGTGCCAGCAGCCCTCTTAGGGGGGACTCTGGAAACACCATATATTTT
many	TRBV6-1	TRBJ1-5	-	CASRTGNQPQHF	TGTGCCAGCAGGACAGGTAATCAGCCCCAGCATTTT
few	TRBV6-1	TRBJ1-2	-	CASSVDSTLGGYTF	TGTGCCAGCAGTGTCGACAGCACTCTAGGGGGCTACACCTTC
-	TRBV4-1	TRBJ2-7	-	CASSQTRDGTYEQYF	TGCGCCAGCAGCCAGACCCGGGACGGCACCTACGAGCAGTACTTC
many	TRBV10-3	TRBJ2-7	TRBD2	CAIRGTSIENEQYF	TGTGCCATCAGAGGGACTAGCATCGAAAACGAGCAGTACTTC
few	TRBV2	TRBJ2-1	TRBD2	CASSEAWGGPNEQFF	TGTGCCAGCAGTGAAGCCTGGGGGGGTCCCAATGAGCAGTTCTTC
many	TRBV6-1	TRBJ2-7	TRBD1	CASRAGGQGAYEQYF	TGTGCCAGCAGGGCGGGGGGACAGGGGGCCTACGAGCAGTACTTC